These 13 T cell receptor beta chains came from one sample sequenced in a study of T cells in Graves' hyperthyroidism and ophthalmopathy (dated by TCRdb to between 2017 and 2020). The protocol used for the library was multiplex PCR. The sequencer listed for this sample is Illumina HiSeq 2000. TCR beta CDR3 regions were amplified from RNA transcripts. The TCR CDR3 was subjected to a first round of RT-PCR using the HTBI primer set and the Qiagen OneStep RT-PCR kit. The public sequencing data were trimmed at Q25 with fastp and processed into clonotypes with MiXCR by TCRdb, which kept only in-frame beta chains. Each entry merges the rows of one CDR3 protein and shows their most common DNA and genes. This sample is represented by about 640,000 distinct CDR3 sequences; around 21% of them were singletons. The leading ten clones occupy 30% to 40% of the sample. The sequenced sample was blood. All receptors derive from a man aged 25 to 45 with Graves' ophthalmopathy.

This clonotype showed up just a few times. The V call is TRBV28, the J call TRBJ2-2; 9 bases fit TRBD1. CDR1 and CDR2 (germline): MDHEN, SYDVKM. The CDR3 contains 15 residues. The junction had 7 bases not matched to a gene; V was cut back by 5 bases and J by 6 bases. The CDR3 reads CASSHRDRAPGELFF. As DNA, the CDR3 is TGTGCCAGCAGTCACCGGGACAGGGCTCCCGGGGAGCTGTTTTTT.

Worth noting for this clonotype: A single base separates this from a much larger clone, so it may be a read error. This chain joins TRBV7-9 and TRBJ2-3; 7 positions match TRBD1. From germline, CDR1 is SEHNR and CDR2 FQNEAQ (reference sequence). V gave up 5 bases and J gave up 3 bases; unmatched junction bases: 11. The CDR3 has 16 amino acids. CDR3 in DNA: TGTGCCAGCAGCCCTAAATCGGGACAGAAGACAGATACGCAGTATTTT. This translates into CASSPKSGQKTDTQYF.

This clonotype occurred many times. V gene TRBV7-6 combines with J gene TRBJ1-4; tentative D call: TRBD1 (5 bases). Per germline, CDR1 SGHVS and CDR2 FNYEAQ. The germline V and J ends were trimmed by 5 bases and 8 bases, with 9 bases remaining between them. The CDR3 is made up of 12 amino acids. The CDR3 sequence is CASSRKGEKLFF. The CDR3 coding sequence is TGTGCCAGCAGCAGGAAGGGGGAAAAACTGTTTTTT.

The chain combines TRBV12-3 or TRBV12-4 with TRBJ1-4; D not resolved. V was pared by 1 base and J by 11 bases, with 5 bases between. The CDR3 has 11 amino acids. In nucleotides, the CDR3 is TGTGCCAGCAGTTTAGGACCCAAACTGTTTTTT. This gives the protein CASSLGPKLFF.

This clonotype has a handful of counts. The chain is built from TRBV7-9 and TRBJ2-3, with 7 nucleotides matching TRBD2. CDR1 SEHNR and CDR2 FQNEAQ come from the germline V gene (reference sequence). Unmatched junction bases numbered 5, after V lost 4 bases and J lost 4 bases. The CDR3 has 14 residues. CDR3 coding DNA: TGTGCCAGCAGCTGGGCTAGCGGAGCAGATACGCAGTATTTT. Translating it yields CASSWASGADTQYF.

V is TRBV7-8 and J is TRBJ2-1, with TRBD2 as a possible D gene (5 bases). Between the trimmed V and J ends, which lost 0 bases and 5 bases, there was a span of 14 bases. The CDR3 totals 16 residues. The germline V gene encodes CDR1 SGHVS and CDR2 FQNEAQ. The CDR3 nucleotides are TGTGCCAGCAGCTTAGCGCCGGCAGGACTCGACAATGAGCAGTTCTTC. Amino acid sequence: CASSLAPAGLDNEQFF.

This clonotype was observed at least ten times. The chain combines TRBV2 with TRBJ1-2, with D unresolved. V lost 5 bases to trimming and J lost 3 bases, with 7 bases between them. CDR1 is SNHLY, CDR2 FYNNEI, per germline. The CDR3 spans 12 residues. The CDR3 region has the DNA TGTGCCAGCAGTCCCGGATACTATGGCTACACCTTC. Protein product: CASSPGYYGYTF. Filled out from reference TRBV2 and TRBJ1-2, the complete variable domain reads EPEVTQTPSHQVTQMGQEVILRCVPISNHLYFYWYRQILGQKVEFLVSFYNNEISEKSEIFDDQFSVERPDGSNFTLKIRSTKLEDSAMYFCASSPGYYGYTFGSGTRLTVV.

In this sample, this clonotype turned up a few times. CDR3 bases: TGTGCCAGCAGCCAAGTAGCGGGAGTAGGGGGCTACGAGCAGTACTTC. As protein: CASSQVAGVGGYEQYF. J is TRBJ2-7 and V is TRBV3-1, with 9 bases fitting TRBD2. The CDR3 runs 16 residues. Losses at the gene ends were 1 base for V and 3 bases for J; bases not matched to a gene: 7. The germline gives CDR1 LGHDT, CDR2 YNNKEL (reference sequence).

The rearrangement uses TRBV12-3 or TRBV12-4 and TRBJ2-2; D not resolved. Between the trimmed V and J ends, which lost 5 bases and 0 bases, there was a span of 13 bases. The CDR3 contains 16 residues. The CDR3: CASSPTAASNTGELFF. Written as DNA, the CDR3 is TGTGCCAGCAGTCCAACCGCCGCGTCGAACACCGGGGAGCTGTTTTTT.

The chain has TRBV11-2 and TRBJ2-7; D perhaps matches TRBD1 (6 bases). Germline CDR1 SGHAT, CDR2 FQNNGV. The V and J ends lost 4 bases and 4 bases respectively, with 20 bases between them. This CDR3 comprises 16 residues. Written as DNA, the CDR3 is TGTGCCAGCAGCTCCACAAGGGAGTACAGGGAGTACGAGCAGTACTTC. Amino acids: CASSSTREYREYEQYF.

In its sample, this clonotype was seen many times. This chain joins TRBV28 and TRBJ2-7; 12 bases align to TRBD1. V lost 11 bases and J lost 5; bases outside the gene matches: 10. The CDR3 sequence is 14 residues long. Germline lookup yields CDR1 MDHEN and CDR2 SYDVKM. The CDR3 DNA is TGTGCCGTAGGGGGGACAGGGGGCGGGAACGAGCAGTACTTC. Amino acids: CAVGGTGGGNEQYF.

This clonotype was detected only a few times. The chain has TRBV6-1 and TRBJ2-1; 7 positions match TRBD1. This CDR3 comprises 14 residues. Germline CDR1 reads MNHNS; CDR2 reads SASEGT. Germline trimming cut 8 bases from V and 7 bases from J; bases unmatched to any gene: 11. CDR3 sequence: CASLNPGQWNEQFF. CDR3 DNA sequence: TGTGCCAGCCTAAACCCGGGACAGTGGAATGAGCAGTTCTTC.

V and J are TRBV7-2 and TRBJ1-2; D ambiguous. Trimming cost V 4 bases and J 4 bases, with 19 bases left between them. This CDR3 has 16 residues. The germline V gene has CDR1 SGHTA and CDR2 FQGNSA. CDR3 residues: CASSSGAGQAGYGYTF. The CDR3 nucleotides are TGTGCCAGCAGCTCAGGCGCGGGCCAGGCGGGCTATGGCTACACCTTC.